This T cell receptor beta chain was recovered during a study of neurological immune-mediated disorders. This CDR3 contains 16 residues. CDR1 is SEHNR, CDR2 FQNEAQ, per germline (reference sequence). V trimming: 10 bases; J trimming: 1 base; junction bases outside the gene matches: 10. TCRdb independently ran MiXCR on the 5' RACE reads; one entry per CDR3 protein. The sample has roughly 62,000 distinct CDR3 sequences, 4% to 6% seen once. Sequencing was performed on PBMCs. This receptor was obtained from a woman aged 45-65 years with multiple sclerosis. This rearrangement joins TRBV7-9 to TRBJ2-7, with 13 bases lining up with TRBD2. CDR3 nucleotide sequence: TGTGCCATGGAATCGAAGGGACTAGCGGGATCCTACGAGCAGTACTTC. It yields the protein CAMESKGLAGSYEQYF. Complete variable domain (other parts from reference TRBV7-9 and TRBJ2-7): DTGVSQNPRHKITKRGQNVTFRCDPISEHNRLYWYRQTLGQGPEFLTYFQNEAQLEKSRLLSDRFSAERPKGSFSTLEIQRTEQGDSAMYLCAMESKGLAGSYEQYFGPGTRLTVT.